The 5 T cell receptor beta chains below were found in one sample sequenced in a study of CD4 T cells in relation to SARS-CoV-2 and coronaviruses (TCRdb year 2021). The library was generated by the immunoSEQ multiplex PCR assay. Drawn from immuneACCESS, this table holds only the in-frame rearrangements with V and J called that TCRdb kept. Clones are partly lost; checked studies trace under half to an unresolved V gene and leave the rest unexplained. This sample lists 30,000 or so clones; 55% to 75% were detected once. Over 9% of the sample is held by the ten biggest clonotypes. CD4+ T cells from unexposed donors were collected before the COVID-19 pandemic (2011-2018). Following 10 days of culture, the EasySep CD4+ T cell isolation kit was used to isolate CD4+ T cells. Which antigens these TCRs recognize remains unknown. Input material: CD4+ T cells from PBMCs, cultured in vitro. The receptor set was obtained from a human donor in good health.

This clone was detected only a few times. This sequence joins TRBV19 and TRBJ2-2; D gene ambiguous. The V gene lost 6 bases and the J gene lost 3 bases, with 11 bases spanning the gap. CDR3 length: 14 residues. Germline V lookup: CDR1 LNHDA, CDR2 SQIVND (reference sequence). As DNA, the CDR3 is TGTGCCAGTAGATTGGACGGTGACACCGGGGAGCTGTTTTTT. Translation: CASRLDGDTGELFF.

The rearrangement links TRBV7-9 to TRBJ2-5; 9 bases line up with TRBD2. Germline lookup yields CDR1 SEHNR and CDR2 FQNEAQ (reference sequence). The CDR3 totals 15 residues. Losses at the gene ends were 5 bases for V and 5 bases for J; bases not matched to a gene: 9. The chain's CDR3 is CASSPGLAGRETQYF. CDR3 DNA: TGTGCCAGCAGCCCCGGGCTAGCGGGAAGGGAGACCCAGTACTTC. The whole variable domain, filled in from reference TRBV7-9 and TRBJ2-5, reads DTGVSQNPRHKITKRGQNVTFRCDPISEHNRLYWYRQTLGQGPEFLTYFQNEAQLEKSRLLSDRFSAERPKGSFSTLEIQRTEQGDSAMYLCASSPGLAGRETQYFGPGTRLLVL.

The rearrangement uses TRBV7-2 and TRBJ2-5, with D possibly being TRBD1 (5 bases). The CDR3 has 13 amino acids. V gave up 6 bases and J gave up 7 bases, with 15 bases separating them. Looked up from germline, CDR1 is SGHTA and CDR2 is FQGNSA. The CDR3 reads CASRGPQARTQYF. In DNA form, the CDR3 reads TGTGCCAGCAGGGGTCCACAGGCCAGGACCCAGTACTTC.

The chain recombines TRBV11-2 with TRBJ2-3, with TRBD1 matching over 8 bases. Germline loops: CDR1 SGHAT, CDR2 FQNNGV. Trimming at V came to 1 base and at J to 4 bases, leaving 4 bases not matched to a gene. The CDR3 covers 15 residues. CDR3 sequence: CASSLVRGQADTQYF. In nucleotides, the CDR3 is TGTGCCAGCAGCTTAGTCAGGGGGCAGGCAGATACGCAGTATTTT.

The V and J genes are TRBV27 and TRBJ1-1, with D perhaps matching TRBD1 (6 bases). Germline V gene data show CDR1 as MNHEY and CDR2 as SMNVEV (reference sequence). Trimming took off 6 bases at V and 5 bases at J, with 16 bases between the two ends. The CDR3 totals 14 residues. The CDR3: CASSAGEFRTEAFF. CDR3 in DNA: TGTGCCAGCAGCGCAGGGGAGTTTAGGACTGAAGCTTTCTTT.